This entry concerns a single T cell receptor (beta chain). Its specificity is not known. The entry originates in a study of CD8+CD57+ T cells in acquired aplastic anemia. At the level of the study: Sorting CD4+ and CD8+ cells gave DNA averaging 3.2 ug.

It was genomic DNA that served as the template for profiling TCR beta VDJ and CDR3. Each CDR3 protein is one row after TCRdb ran MiXCR on the reads. The table shows about 180,000 distinct CDR3 sequences, with around 50% occurring only once. Whole-study findings and limits: Significant differences in CD8+ Simpson's diversity were not observed between patients and controls. Sharing between patients and controls was observed for around 30 CD8+ CDR3 sequences.

Germline loops: CDR1 SGHRS, CDR2 YFSETQ. The CDR3 totals 15 residues. The V and J ends lost 1 base and 7 bases, in that order; junction bases with no gene match: 8. Only patients with CD8+CD57+ cell expansion on flow cytometry were chosen for sequencing. The receptor comes from a human donor with aplastic anemia. What was sequenced was sorted CD4+, CD8+, or CD8+CD57+ T cells (not recorded which) from PBMCs. The chain employs TRBV5-1 and TRBJ1-1; 9 nucleotides match TRBD1. The CDR3: CASSLRTGANNEAFF. The CDR3 coding sequence is TGCGCCAGCAGCTTGAGGACAGGGGCGAATAATGAAGCTTTCTTT.